This T cell receptor beta chain is drawn from a study of T cells expressing NK-cell markers. Findings of the study overall: Once again these clonotypes came out on top in the CD3+CD56-NKG2C+ fraction of several donors.

Reanalyzing the 5' RACE reads, TCRdb keeps one entry per CDR3 protein, without DNA. The sample spans 150,000 to 180,000 distinct CDR3 sequences; the ten largest clones claim around 37%. CDR3 size: 19 residues. Germline V gives CDR1 SGHDN, CDR2 FVKESK. Comment on this clonotype: Its antigen is not identified.

This chain connects TRBV14 to TRBJ2-1; absent DNA, TCRdb's TRBD2 call cannot be checked. This TCR was recovered from a woman in her forties or fifties in good health. Sequences were obtained from blood T cells: a sorted CD56 or NKG2C T cell subset, CD4+ or CD8+ T cells, or bulk PBMC T cells (not recorded which). This CDR3 is CASSQVPDLSLLGTREQFF.